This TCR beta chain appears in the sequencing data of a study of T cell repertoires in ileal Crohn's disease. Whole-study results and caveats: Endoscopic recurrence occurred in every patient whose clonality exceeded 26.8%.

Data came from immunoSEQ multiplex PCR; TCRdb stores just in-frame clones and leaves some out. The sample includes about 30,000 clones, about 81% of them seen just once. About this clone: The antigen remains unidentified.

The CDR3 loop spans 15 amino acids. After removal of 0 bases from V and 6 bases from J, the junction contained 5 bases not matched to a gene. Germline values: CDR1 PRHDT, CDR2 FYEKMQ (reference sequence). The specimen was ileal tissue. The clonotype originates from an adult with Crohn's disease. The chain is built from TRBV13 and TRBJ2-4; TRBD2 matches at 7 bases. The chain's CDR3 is CASSLGRGSGNIQYF. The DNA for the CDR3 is TGTGCCAGCAGCTTAGGGCGGGGGTCGGGAAACATTCAGTACTTC.